The next 27 T cell receptor beta chains were all read from a single sample in a study of Ad26.COV2.S vaccination and SARS-CoV-2 variants. Treatment specified: around 19 received Ad26.COV2.S at low or high dose, single or two shots; about 5 received placebo; per-sample allocation not given. Day 63 following the first vaccine or placebo injection was when the samples were taken. TCRdb keeps only in-frame clones here, not all; method: immunoSEQ multiplex PCR. The table shows about 500,000 clones, with about 89% occurring only once. This specimen consisted of peripheral blood, obtained in a trial of Ad26.COV2.S vaccine versus placebo. Every receptor here comes from a person between 18 and 60 years old who received the Ad26.COV2.S COVID-19 vaccine or a placebo.

This chain links TRBV7-9 with TRBJ2-7, with a tentative D call TRBD1 (6 bases). The CDR3 sequence is 19 residues long. The V gene's germline CDR1 is SEHNR and CDR2 FQNEAQ (reference sequence). Between the trimmed V and J ends, which lost 0 bases and 3 bases, there was a span of 24 bases. CDR3 DNA: TGTGCCAGCAGCTTAGCGGGGTTTGGTATGGGGACATTCCACTACGAGCAGTACTTC. Encoded protein: CASSLAGFGMGTFHYEQYF.

The V and J genes are TRBV5-1 and TRBJ2-2; no firm D call. Per the germline V gene, CDR1 is SGHRS and CDR2 is YFSETQ. CDR3 length equals 15 residues. The germline V and J ends were trimmed by 0 bases and 0 bases, with 6 bases remaining between them. CDR3 in amino acids: CASSLGAPNTGELFF. The DNA of the CDR3 is TGCGCCAGCAGCTTGGGCGCCCCGAACACCGGGGAGCTGTTTTTT.

In the case of this clone: The sample carries other DNA sequences with the same CDR3. The chain links TRBV9 to TRBJ1-2; D gene ambiguous. The CDR3 totals 13 residues. The V end was cut by 0 bases, the J end by 2 bases, with 5 bases between. CDR1 SGDLS and CDR2 YYNGEE come from the germline V gene. This CDR3 is CASSVAGNYGYTF. CDR3 nucleotides: TGTGCCAGCAGCGTAGCCGGGAACTATGGCTACACCTTC.

This clone showed up just once. A junction boundary mismatches the germline segment, possibly from a read error. This chain uses TRBV6-2 or TRBV6-3 with TRBJ2-3; weak D call: TRBD1 (6 bases). This CDR3 is 16 amino acids long. CDR1 and CDR2 from the germline V gene are MNHEY and SVGEGT. DNA for the CDR3: TGTGCCAGCAGCTATGTGGGGGCGACTAAGCGAAGATACGCAGTATTT. Translating gives CASSYVGATKRRYAVF.

J is TRBJ2-5 and V is TRBV15, with 7 nucleotides matching TRBD1. This CDR3 contains 16 residues. Trimming at V came to 1 base and at J to 5 bases, leaving 10 bases not matched to a gene. Germline V CDR1 and CDR2: LNHNV, YYDKDF (reference sequence). CDR3 sequence: CATSRVPGQYLETQYF. DNA of the CDR3: TGTGCCACCAGCAGAGTTCCGGGACAGTATTTGGAGACCCAGTACTTC.

V and J are TRBV27 and TRBJ2-1; D gene uncertain. From germline, CDR1 is MNHEY and CDR2 SMNVEV (reference sequence). This CDR3 region has 15 residues. Trimming took off 5 bases at V and 7 bases at J, with 18 bases between the two ends. The CDR3 DNA sequence: TGTGCCAGCAGTCCCCGGCCATATGGCGATAATGAGCAGTTCTTC. This codes for CASSPRPYGDNEQFF.

The chain combines TRBV28 with TRBJ2-2; no reliable D call. The CDR3 consists of 15 residues. CDR1 is MDHEN and CDR2 is SYDVKM in the germline V gene. Trimming shortened V by 1 base and J by 4 bases, and 10 bases separated the two germline ends. CDR3 amino acids: CASSLFAGSTGELFF. The CDR3 nucleotides read TGTGCCAGCAGTTTATTTGCAGGCAGCACCGGGGAGCTGTTTTTT.

The chain couples TRBV7-2 to TRBJ1-6; D perhaps matches TRBD1 (5 bases). V was cut by 1 base and J by 7 bases, with 14 bases left in between. Germline values: CDR1 SGHTA, CDR2 FQGNSA. The CDR3 sequence is 16 residues long. CDR3 amino acids: CASSLVSAQVNSPLHF. CDR3 coding DNA: TGTGCCAGCAGCTTAGTGTCCGCACAGGTGAATTCACCCCTCCACTTT.

CDR3 sequence: CASSLVGGASLRYEQYF. The CDR3 bases are TGTGCCAGCAGTTTAGTAGGGGGCGCAAGTCTACGCTACGAGCAGTACTTC. V gene TRBV28 combines with J gene TRBJ2-7, with TRBD1 matching 7 bases. Looked up from germline, CDR1 is MDHEN and CDR2 is SYDVKM. The CDR3 is 17 residues long. Trimming removed 2 bases from V and 3 bases from J; junction bases left unmatched: 13. Complete variable domain (other parts from reference TRBV28 and TRBJ2-7): DVKVTQSSRYLVKRTGEKVFLECVQDMDHENMFWYRQDPGLGLRLIYFSYDVKMKEKGDIPEGYSVSREKKERFSLILESASTNQTSMYLCASSLVGGASLRYEQYFGPGTRLTVT.

This clone showed up just once. V is TRBV29-1 and J is TRBJ1-2; possible D gene TRBD1, 6 bases. Germline V gives CDR1 SQVTM, CDR2 ANQGSEA. The CDR3 totals 13 residues. V was shortened by 7 bases and J by 8 bases, with 20 bases between the two germline ends. The CDR3 loop is CSGGISGARGYTF. The CDR3 coding sequence is TGCAGCGGAGGTATTTCGGGGGCGCGGGGCTACACCTTC. Full variable domain (remainder filled in from reference TRBV29-1 and TRBJ1-2): SAVISQKPSRDICQRGTSLTIQCQVDSQVTMMFWYRQQPGQSLTLIATANQGSEATYESGFVIDKFPISRPNLTFSTLTVSNMSPEDSSIYLCSGGISGARGYTFGSGTRLTVV.

The chain employs TRBV4-1 and TRBJ2-7, with TRBD1 as a possible D gene (6 bases). Germline V CDR1 and CDR2: MGHRA, YSYEKL. V gave up 2 bases and J gave up 2 bases, with 16 bases separating them. The length of the CDR3 is 16 residues. The CDR3 loop reads CASSQPGAFLPYEQYF. CDR3 sequence (DNA): TGCGCCAGCAGCCAACCAGGGGCATTTTTACCCTACGAGCAGTACTTC.

This clone was recorded only once. The chain is built from TRBV7-9 and TRBJ2-7, with a tentative D call TRBD1 (6 bases). CDR1 and CDR2 (germline): SEHNR, FQNEAQ (reference sequence). V lost 1 base and J 0 bases, leaving 16 bases between the germline ends. This CDR3 region has 17 residues. CDR3 in DNA: TGTGCCAGCAGCTTAGTGGAATTCGGACAGTCCTCCTACGAGCAGTACTTC. It specifies CASSLVEFGQSSYEQYF.

This chain connects TRBV29-1 to TRBJ1-2; D is ambiguous. Trimming cost V 5 bases and J 6 bases, with 13 bases left between them. Per the germline V gene, CDR1 is SQVTM and CDR2 is ANQGSEA. The CDR3 extends over 12 amino acids. CDR3: CSVPTPFDGYTF. The CDR3 nucleotides are TGCAGCGTTCCCACACCTTTTGATGGCTACACCTTC.

The gene calls are TRBV27 and TRBJ2-1; the match to TRBD2 covers 13 bases. V shed 6 bases, J shed 5 bases, and the junction held 13 bases outside the gene matches. This CDR3 has 18 residues. CDR1 MNHEY and CDR2 SMNVEV come from the germline V gene (reference sequence). This CDR3 is CASSLPGLAGQKHNEQFF. The CDR3 region has the DNA TGTGCCAGCAGCTTACCGGGACTAGCGGGACAAAAACACAATGAGCAGTTCTTC.

In its sample, this clone was seen a few times. The V gene is TRBV5-8, the J gene TRBJ2-2; 8 bases fit TRBD2. The V segment lost 4 bases and the J segment 7 bases; nucleotides outside the gene matches: 6. This CDR3 has 14 amino acids. The germline V gene encodes CDR1 SGHTS and CDR2 YDEGEE. In DNA, the CDR3 is TGTGCCAGCAGCCGAGGACTAGCTGGCGGGGAGCTGTTTTTT. Its translation: CASSRGLAGGELFF.

The V gene is TRBV7-2, the J gene TRBJ1-6; D not resolved. The CDR3 extends over 14 amino acids. V was clipped by 0 bases and J by 5 bases, with 5 bases between them. CDR1 SGHTA and CDR2 FQGNSA come from the germline V gene. The CDR3 here is CASSLAFDNSPLHF. The DNA for the CDR3 is TGTGCCAGCAGCTTAGCTTTCGATAATTCACCCCTCCACTTT.

The chain couples TRBV4-1 to TRBJ1-3; maybe TRBD1 (6 bases). The CDR3 runs 16 residues. V was shortened by 2 bases and J by 3 bases, with 14 bases between the two germline ends. Germline-derived CDR1 and CDR2 are MGHRA and YSYEKL. CDR3: CASSQHQGTVGNTIYF. CDR3 DNA sequence: TGCGCCAGCAGCCAACATCAGGGGACCGTTGGAAACACCATATATTTT.

The rearrangement uses TRBV5-4 and TRBJ2-1; D is unresolved. Per the germline V gene, CDR1 is SGHNT and CDR2 is YYREEE (reference sequence). The CDR3 length is 17 residues. V was shortened by 0 bases and J by 0 bases, with 13 bases between the two germline ends. CDR3 protein: CASSLGGWGGSYNEQFF. The CDR3 DNA reads as TGTGCCAGCAGCTTGGGGGGATGGGGTGGCTCCTACAATGAGCAGTTCTTC.

The chain is built from TRBV2 and TRBJ2-1; D not resolved. From germline, CDR1 is SNHLY and CDR2 FYNNEI. The CDR3 contains 12 residues. V was trimmed by 8 bases and J by 4 bases, leaving 9 bases between them. This chain's CDR3 is CASRDGYNEQFF. In nucleotides, the CDR3 is TGTGCCAGCCGCGACGGATACAATGAGCAGTTCTTC.

The chain links TRBV4-1 to TRBJ2-7; 10 bases map to TRBD2. J lost 3 bases, V lost 0 bases, and 2 bases had no gene match. This CDR3 spans 15 amino acids. Germline CDR1 reads MGHRA; CDR2 reads YSYEKL. CDR3 residues: CASSQETSGIYEQYF. DNA for the CDR3: TGCGCCAGCAGCCAAGAAACTAGCGGGATCTACGAGCAGTACTTC.

The V call is TRBV7-8, the J call TRBJ2-1; 9 bases map to TRBD1. The CDR3 extends over 20 amino acids. The ends lost 7 bases at V and 3 bases at J; junction bases unmatched: 22. In germline, CDR1 is SGHVS, CDR2 FQNEAQ. The CDR3 is CASTGAPGQGRVGLYNEQFF. The CDR3 nucleotides read TGTGCCAGCACCGGGGCACCGGGACAGGGTCGTGTGGGGCTCTACAATGAGCAGTTCTTC. Together with reference TRBV7-8 and TRBJ2-1, the CDR3 gives the full variable domain: GAGVSQSPRYKVAKRGQDVALRCDPISGHVSLFWYQQALGQGPEFLTYFQNEAQLDKSGLPSDRFFAERPEGSVSTLKIQRTQQEDSAVYLCASTGAPGQGRVGLYNEQFFGPGTRLTVL.

The rearrangement joins TRBV7-9 to TRBJ1-1, with D tentatively TRBD1 (6 bases). CDR1 is SEHNR, CDR2 FQNEAQ, per germline (reference sequence). The V and J ends lost 0 bases and 6 bases respectively, with 17 bases between them. The CDR3 is made up of 16 amino acids. CDR3 nucleotide sequence: TGTGCCAGCAGCTTAGCGCGTGGCGGGGGCGCATCTGAAGCTTTCTTT. Protein: CASSLARGGGASEAFF. The full variable domain, completed using reference TRBV7-9 and TRBJ1-1, is DTGVSQNPRHKITKRGQNVTFRCDPISEHNRLYWYRQTLGQGPEFLTYFQNEAQLEKSRLLSDRFSAERPKGSFSTLEIQRTEQGDSAMYLCASSLARGGGASEAFFGQGTRLTVV.

In this sample, this clone turned up once. Other DNA sequences in the same sample also yield this CDR3. The rearrangement links TRBV18 to TRBJ2-7; 10 bases align to TRBD2. Trimming removed 3 bases from V and 4 bases from J; junction bases left unmatched: 3. Per germline, CDR1 KGHSH and CDR2 LQKENI. This CDR3 comprises 14 residues. The CDR3 DNA reads as TGTGCCAGCTCACCTGGACTAGCGGAGTACGAGCAGTACTTC. Translation: CASSPGLAEYEQYF.

The CDR3 spells CASSRTYTQYF. Here the CDR3 DNA reads TGTGCCAGCAGCCGTACGTATACGCAGTATTTT. The chain couples TRBV12-3 or TRBV12-4 to TRBJ2-3; D not resolved. Trimming took off 6 bases at V and 7 bases at J, with 8 bases between the two ends. The CDR3 extends over 11 amino acids.

This chain connects TRBV6-5 to TRBJ1-5, with unresolved D. V shed 6 bases and J shed 3 bases, with 12 bases lying between them. Germline lookup yields CDR1 MNHEY and CDR2 SVGAGI. The CDR3 consists of 14 residues. CDR3 DNA sequence: TGTGCCAGCAGCCGCGAGCGAACCAATCAGCCCCAGCATTTT. This translates into CASSRERTNQPQHF.

The chain is built from TRBV28 and TRBJ1-3, with D unclear. The CDR3 has 14 residues. Germline CDR1 and CDR2: MDHEN and SYDVKM. V lost 3 bases and J lost 2, with 8 bases in between. CDR3: CASSFRGPGNTIYF. The CDR3, as DNA: TGTGCCAGCAGTTTTCGAGGTCCTGGAAACACCATATATTTT.

This chain uses TRBV2 with TRBJ1-4; 10 bases match TRBD1. With 6 bases clipped from V and 3 bases from J, the junction kept 4 bases outside the gene matches. The germline V gene encodes CDR1 SNHLY and CDR2 FYNNEI. The CDR3 loop spans 15 amino acids. The CDR3 bases are TGTGCCAGCAGGAGACAGGGGGCAGCTAATGAAAAACTGTTTTTT. Its translation is CASRRQGAANEKLFF.